Listed here are 7 T cell receptor beta chains from one sample, sequenced in a study of CD8+ T cells in alopecia areata. Treatment meaning: oral pan-JAK inhibitor, 5-10 mg twice daily. Reverse transcribed after extraction, RNA yielded cDNA as the sequencing template. The table came from immunoSEQ multiplex PCR; TCRdb's copy has only in-frame clones and leaves some out. The repertoire holds around 200,000 clones, with around half as singletons. The sequencing here drew on CD8+ T cells sorted from blood, taken at week 24, from a patient treated with tofacitinib. Receptors were obtained from a human donor with alopecia areata.

V and J are TRBV6-5 and TRBJ2-5, with 10 bases fitting TRBD2. Germline CDR1 reads MNHEY; CDR2 reads SVGAGI. The CDR3 extends over 14 amino acids. V trimming: 4 bases; J trimming: 2 bases; junction bases outside the gene matches: 1. CDR3 sequence: CASSWTSGQETQYF. Written as DNA, the CDR3 is TGTGCCAGCAGTTGGACTAGCGGTCAAGAGACCCAGTACTTC.

CDR3 bases: TGTGCCAGCAGCTTCCTCGGGGCACAAGCTTTCTTT. Protein sequence: CASSFLGAQAFF. This chain links TRBV5-6 with TRBJ1-1, with D possibly matching TRBD1 (5 bases). CDR1 and CDR2 (germline): SGHDT, YYEEEE. V was shortened by 2 bases and J by 9 bases, with 11 bases between the two germline ends. This CDR3 contains 12 residues.

This rearrangement joins TRBV11-2 to TRBJ1-5, with no clear D. This CDR3 is 13 amino acids long. Germline-derived CDR1 and CDR2 are SGHAT and FQNNGV. V was cut by 4 bases and J by 1 base, with 5 bases left in between. The CDR3 DNA reads as TGTGCCAGCAGCTCCAGAAGCAATCAGCCCCAGCATTTT. Protein product: CASSSRSNQPQHF.

The chain uses TRBV7-2 and TRBJ2-7; 9 bases align to TRBD1. V lost 5 bases, J lost 5 bases, and 7 bases stayed unmatched. Germline CDR1 and CDR2: SGHTA and FQGNSA. The CDR3 totals 14 residues. The CDR3 DNA reads as TGTGCCAGCAGCCCCGGGACAGGGATACACGAGCAGTACTTC. Translation gives CASSPGTGIHEQYF.

The rearrangement joins TRBV9 to TRBJ1-2, with a tentative D call TRBD1 (5 bases). V lost 0 bases and J 6 bases, leaving 12 bases between the germline ends. CDR3 length: 14 amino acids. From germline, CDR1 is SGDLS and CDR2 YYNGEE. The CDR3 region has the DNA TGTGCCAGCAGCGTAGAGCCGGGACTTGATGGCTACACCTTC. This translates into CASSVEPGLDGYTF.

The chain has TRBV7-9 and TRBJ1-1; D gene uncertain. The germline V gene encodes CDR1 SEHNR and CDR2 FQNEAQ (reference sequence). CDR3 size: 11 residues. Deletions cut 4 bases from V and 7 bases from J, with 7 bases between. The CDR3: CASSSSHEAFF. The CDR3 coding sequence is TGTGCCAGCAGCTCGAGCCATGAAGCTTTCTTT.

This clone was seen a few times. Within the sample, other DNA sequences also encode this same CDR3. The genes are TRBV30 and TRBJ2-1; D is unclear. V lost 1 base and J 2 bases, leaving 6 bases between the germline ends. Per the germline V gene, CDR1 is GTSNPN and CDR2 is SVGIG (reference sequence). The length of the CDR3 is 13 residues. The CDR3 loop is CAWSGGPYNEQFF. The CDR3, as DNA: TGTGCCTGGAGTGGGGGTCCCTACAATGAGCAGTTCTTC.